These 19 T cell receptor beta chains came from one sample sequenced in a study of T cell responses to AZD1222 COVID-19 vaccine. Method: immunoSEQ multiplex PCR; TCRdb's copy keeps in-frame clones and lacks some. The sample gives more than 100,000 clones, roughly nine tenths of which show up once; around 9.4% is in the top ten. Sequenced here: peripheral blood, sampled on day 0 of AZD1222 vaccination. These receptors came from an adult in good health.

The chain couples TRBV6-5 to TRBJ1-2, with TRBD1 identical over 10 bases. The length of the CDR3 is 14 residues. Germline CDR1 MNHEY, CDR2 SVGAGI. V dropped 6 bases and J dropped 7; count of bases not matched to a gene: 8. The CDR3, as DNA: TGTGCCAGCAGGTCGGGACAGGGGCTAACTGGCTACACCTTC. Amino acids: CASRSGQGLTGYTF.

The chain carries TRBV10-3 and TRBJ2-3; D is unclear. Germline CDR1 and CDR2: ENHRY and SYGVKD. Trimming took off 1 base at V and 0 bases at J, with 8 bases between the two ends. This CDR3 has 15 amino acids. CDR3 DNA sequence: TGTGCCATCAGTGAGTTCGGAGCTAGCACAGATACGCAGTATTTT. Encoded protein: CAISEFGASTDTQYF.

The V gene is TRBV3-1 (or the pseudogene TRBV3-2), the J gene TRBJ2-7, with a weak D call TRBD2 (5 bases). This CDR3 is built from 15 residues. CDR1 LGHDT and CDR2 YNNKEL come from the germline V gene (reference sequence). The V end lost 3 bases, the J end lost 1 base, and 13 bases lay between the germline ends. The CDR3 sequence is CASSHSPRDSYEQYF. The CDR3, as DNA: TGTGCCAGCAGCCATAGCCCCCGGGATTCCTACGAGCAGTACTTC.

The V gene is TRBV28, the J gene TRBJ2-7; 8 bases align to TRBD1. CDR3 length: 17 residues. Unmatched junction bases numbered 13, after V lost 6 bases and J lost 0 bases. Germline V gene data show CDR1 as MDHEN and CDR2 as SYDVKM. The CDR3 is CASSPLMTGASSYEQYF. The CDR3 DNA is TGTGCCAGCAGCCCACTAATGACAGGGGCCAGCTCCTACGAGCAGTACTTC.

The chain uses TRBV11-3 and TRBJ2-3, with D unclear. The CDR3 has 15 residues. From germline, CDR1 is SGHNT and CDR2 YENEEA. Between the trimmed V and J ends, which lost 0 bases and 10 bases, there was a span of 17 bases. The CDR3 region has the DNA TGTGCCAGCAGCTTAGATCTGGACCCTTTTCCCTCGCAGTATTTT. Its translation: CASSLDLDPFPSQYF.

This chain joins TRBV19 and TRBJ2-1; D possibly corresponds to TRBD1 (5 bases). This CDR3 is 13 amino acids long. CDR1 is LNHDA and CDR2 is SQIVND in the germline V gene (reference sequence). Trimming cost V 1 base and J 7 bases, with 8 bases left between them. The chain's CDR3 is CASSIVRGNEQFF. The CDR3 nucleotides read TGTGCCAGTAGTATAGTAAGGGGTAATGAGCAGTTCTTC.

On this clone: The sample carries other DNA sequences with the same CDR3. The V gene is TRBV7-2, the J gene TRBJ1-5; the match to TRBD1 covers 7 bases. V lost 3 bases to trimming and J lost 7 bases; unmatched junction nucleotides: 3. The CDR3 consists of 13 residues. The germline CDR1 and CDR2 sequences are SGHTA and FQGNSA. The CDR3 coding sequence is TGTGCCAGCAGCTTCCAGGGGGGCCAGCCCCAGCATTTT. Translated, it gives CASSFQGGQPQHF.

DNA of the CDR3: TGCGCCAGCAGGGGTGGACAGGGTAACACTGAAGCTTTCTTT. Its translation: CASRGGQGNTEAFF. This rearrangement joins TRBV23-1 to TRBJ1-1; 8 bases fit TRBD1. TRBV23-1 is placed among ORFs of uncertain function. V shed 6 bases, J shed 2 bases, and the junction held 5 bases outside the gene matches. The CDR3 is made up of 14 amino acids.

The chain uses TRBV2 and TRBJ2-5; 10 bases are shared with TRBD2. Looked up from germline, CDR1 is SNHLY and CDR2 is FYNNEI. The CDR3 totals 16 residues. The trim removed 4 bases at V and 5 bases at J, leaving 10 bases unmatched. As DNA, the CDR3 is TGTGCCAGCAGTGGAGCAAGCGGGAGGGCCGGGGAGACCCAGTACTTC. Translation: CASSGASGRAGETQYF.

The V gene is TRBV18, the J gene TRBJ1-1; the D gene is possibly TRBD1 (5 bases). CDR1 and CDR2 from the germline V gene are KGHSH and LQKENI. The CDR3 contains 14 residues. V was cut by 1 base and J by 7 bases, with 13 bases left in between. CDR3 DNA: TGTGCCAGCTCACCACTATGGCCAGGGCATGAAGCTTTCTTT. Translation: CASSPLWPGHEAFF.

The chain is built from TRBV12-3 or TRBV12-4 and TRBJ2-1, with D perhaps being TRBD1 or TRBD2 (5 bases each). The CDR3 runs 12 residues. V dropped 6 bases and J dropped 10 bases, with 13 bases sitting between them. This chain's CDR3 is CASRRTPGEQFF. The CDR3 DNA is TGTGCCAGCAGACGGACACCGGGGGAGCAGTTCTTC.

The chain has TRBV11-3 and TRBJ1-2; possible D gene TRBD1, 5 bases. This CDR3 has 12 amino acids. The germline gives CDR1 SGHNT, CDR2 YENEEA. V lost 3 bases and J lost 4, with 6 bases in between. The CDR3 coding sequence is TGTGCCAGCAGCTTCGACAGCTATGGCTACACCTTC. This sequence encodes CASSFDSYGYTF.

The gene calls are TRBV29-1 and TRBJ2-1; 12 bases align to TRBD1. The V segment lost 5 bases and the J segment 7 bases; nucleotides outside the gene matches: 6. This CDR3 is 14 amino acids long. Per the germline V gene, CDR1 is SQVTM and CDR2 is ANQGSEA. The CDR3 DNA reads as TGCAGCGTTTCCGGGACAGGGGGCTTGAATGAGCAGTTCTTC. Its protein is CSVSGTGGLNEQFF.

The V gene is TRBV28, the J gene TRBJ2-1; a weak D match, TRBD2 (6 bases). This CDR3 region has 13 residues. Between the trimmed V and J ends, which lost 6 bases and 6 bases, there was a span of 12 bases. Germline loops: CDR1 MDHEN, CDR2 SYDVKM. CDR3: CASSWDWGNEQFF. The CDR3, as DNA: TGTGCCAGCAGCTGGGACTGGGGCAATGAGCAGTTCTTC.

The gene calls are TRBV29-1 and TRBJ1-2, with D tentatively TRBD1 (6 bases). The CDR3 loop spans 16 amino acids. V was pared by 6 bases and J by 2 bases, with 22 bases between. Germline values: CDR1 SQVTM, CDR2 ANQGSEA. In DNA, the CDR3 is TGCAGCGTCGGACCCGGCCTTCAGGGGCGAAACTATGGCTACACCTTC. Translation: CSVGPGLQGRNYGYTF.

This clone has ten or more counts. The chain is built from TRBV4-1 and TRBJ1-1; D not certain. The CDR3 has 15 residues. Germline CDR1 reads MGHRA; CDR2 reads YSYEKL. V was trimmed by 2 bases and J by 1 base, leaving 11 bases between them. The CDR3 loop reads CASSQSGLKNTEAFF. The CDR3 DNA reads as TGCGCCAGCAGCCAATCGGGTCTCAAGAACACTGAAGCTTTCTTT.

The V gene is TRBV6-2 or TRBV6-3, the J gene TRBJ2-5; 8 bases agree with TRBD2. The CDR3 length is 15 residues. V trimming: 6 bases; J trimming: 2 bases; junction bases outside the gene matches: 8. Germline assignment: CDR1 MNHEY and CDR2 SVGEGT. As DNA, the CDR3 is TGTGCCAGCAGCGGGAGGGGGAACCCTCAAGAGACCCAGTACTTC. This gives the protein CASSGRGNPQETQYF.

The chain couples TRBV28 to TRBJ1-6; D call uncertain. The CDR3 loop spans 13 amino acids. From germline, CDR1 is MDHEN and CDR2 SYDVKM. Between the trimmed V and J ends, which lost 10 bases and 8 bases, there was a span of 15 bases. The CDR3 sequence is CATRPPQYSPLHF. The CDR3, as DNA: TGTGCCACAAGACCACCCCAATATTCACCCCTCCACTTT. Combining the CDR3 with reference TRBV28 and TRBJ1-6 gives the whole variable domain DVKVTQSSRYLVKRTGEKVFLECVQDMDHENMFWYRQDPGLGLRLIYFSYDVKMKEKGDIPEGYSVSREKKERFSLILESASTNQTSMYLCATRPPQYSPLHFGNGTRLTVT.

V and J are TRBV4-1 and TRBJ1-4; D is ambiguous. V lost 1 base, J lost 0 bases, and 3 bases lay in between. The CDR3 has 14 amino acids. CDR1 MGHRA and CDR2 YSYEKL come from the germline V gene. CDR3 in amino acids: CASSQVATNEKLFF. The CDR3 bases are TGCGCCAGCAGCCAAGTTGCAACTAATGAAAAACTGTTTTTT.